The present TCR beta chain was sequenced within a study of beta chain features in type 1 diabetes. The whole isolated RNA underwent reverse transcription, so sequencing captured expressed TCRB transcripts. The method was immunoSEQ multiplex PCR; TCRdb's version includes in-frame clones alone and lacks a portion of them. Of some 220,000 clones listed, about a tenth are singletons. Study-wide results and limits: Significant though moderate, a shortening of TCRB CDR3s appeared in all four CD4+ subsets of Type 1 diabetes patients.

A few counts support this clone. Its target is not known. The V and J ends lost 7 bases and 6 bases, in that order; junction bases with no gene match: 9. The CDR3 runs 14 residues. Germline values: CDR1 SNHLY, CDR2 FYNNEI. The clonotype was recovered from a young man in good health. Sequencing was carried out using central memory CD4+ T cells from blood. The rearrangement links TRBV2 to TRBJ2-3, with 8 nucleotides matching TRBD2. CDR3: CASNALAAGDTQYF. CDR3 DNA: TGTGCCAGCAACGCACTAGCGGCGGGGGATACGCAGTATTTT. The full variable domain, with the rest looked up from reference TRBV2 and TRBJ2-3, is EPEVTQTPSHQVTQMGQEVILRCVPISNHLYFYWYRQILGQKVEFLVSFYNNEISEKSEIFDDQFSVERPDGSNFTLKIRSTKLEDSAMYFCASNALAAGDTQYFGPGTRLTVL.